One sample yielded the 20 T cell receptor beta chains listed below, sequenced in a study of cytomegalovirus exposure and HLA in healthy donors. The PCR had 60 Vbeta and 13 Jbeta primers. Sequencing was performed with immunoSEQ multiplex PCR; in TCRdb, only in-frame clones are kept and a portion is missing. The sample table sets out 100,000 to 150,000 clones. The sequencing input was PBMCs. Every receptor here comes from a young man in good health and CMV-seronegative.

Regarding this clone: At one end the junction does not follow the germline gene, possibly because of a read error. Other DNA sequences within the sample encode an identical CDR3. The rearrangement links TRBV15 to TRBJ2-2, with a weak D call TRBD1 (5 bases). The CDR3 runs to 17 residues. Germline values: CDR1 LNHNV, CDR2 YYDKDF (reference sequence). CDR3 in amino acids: CATSRDGAGSNTGELFF. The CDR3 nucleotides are TGCGCCACCAGCAGAGATGGGGCAGGGTCGAACACCGGGGAGCTGTTTTTT.

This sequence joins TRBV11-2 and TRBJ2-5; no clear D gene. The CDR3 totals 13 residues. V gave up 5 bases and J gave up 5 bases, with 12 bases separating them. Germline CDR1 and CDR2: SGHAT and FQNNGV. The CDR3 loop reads CASSRSPSETQYF. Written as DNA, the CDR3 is TGTGCCAGCAGCCGTTCTCCGAGTGAGACCCAGTACTTC.

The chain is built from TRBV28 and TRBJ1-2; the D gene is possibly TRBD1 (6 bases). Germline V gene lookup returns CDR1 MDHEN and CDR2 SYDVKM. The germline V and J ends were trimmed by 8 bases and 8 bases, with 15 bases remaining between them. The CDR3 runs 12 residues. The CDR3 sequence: CASGGRVKGYTF. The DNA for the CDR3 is TGTGCCAGCGGGGGCAGGGTAAAGGGCTACACCTTC.

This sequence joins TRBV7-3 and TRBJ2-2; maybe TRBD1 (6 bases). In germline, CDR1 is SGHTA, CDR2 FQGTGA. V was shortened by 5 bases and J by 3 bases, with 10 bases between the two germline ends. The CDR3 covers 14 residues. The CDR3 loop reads CASSPEGDTGELFF. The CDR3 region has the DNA TGTGCCAGCAGCCCTGAGGGGGACACCGGGGAGCTGTTTTTT. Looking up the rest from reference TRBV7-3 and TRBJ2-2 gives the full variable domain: GAGVSQTPSNKVTEKGKYVELRCDPISGHTALYWYRQSLGQGPEFLIYFQGTGAADDSGLPNDRFFAVRPEGSVSTLKIQRTERGDSAVYLCASSPEGDTGELFFGEGSRLTVL.

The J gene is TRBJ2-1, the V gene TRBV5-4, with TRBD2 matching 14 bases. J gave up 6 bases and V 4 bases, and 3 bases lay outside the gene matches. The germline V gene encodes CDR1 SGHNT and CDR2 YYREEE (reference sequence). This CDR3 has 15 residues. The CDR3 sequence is CASSPGTSGGNEQFF. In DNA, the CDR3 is TGTGCCAGCAGCCCCGGGACTAGCGGGGGCAATGAGCAGTTCTTC.

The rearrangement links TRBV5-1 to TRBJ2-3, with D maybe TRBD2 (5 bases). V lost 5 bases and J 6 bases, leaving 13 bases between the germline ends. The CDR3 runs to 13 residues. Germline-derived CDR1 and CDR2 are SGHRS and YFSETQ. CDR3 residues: CASRMRVEDTQYF. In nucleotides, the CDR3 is TGCGCCAGCAGAATGAGGGTGGAGGATACGCAGTATTTT.

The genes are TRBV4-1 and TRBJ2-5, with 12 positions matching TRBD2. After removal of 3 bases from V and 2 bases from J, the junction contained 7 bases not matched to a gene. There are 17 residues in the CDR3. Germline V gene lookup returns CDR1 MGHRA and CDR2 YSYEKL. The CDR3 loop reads CASSHRLAGGPQETQYF. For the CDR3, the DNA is TGCGCCAGCAGCCACCGCCTAGCGGGAGGGCCTCAAGAGACCCAGTACTTC.

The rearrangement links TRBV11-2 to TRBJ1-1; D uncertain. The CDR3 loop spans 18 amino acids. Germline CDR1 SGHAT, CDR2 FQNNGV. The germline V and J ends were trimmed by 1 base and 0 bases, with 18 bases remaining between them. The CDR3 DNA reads TGTGCCAGCAGCTTAGGTCGGGGAAGATTACTCATGAACACTGAAGCTTTCTTT. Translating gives CASSLGRGRLLMNTEAFF.

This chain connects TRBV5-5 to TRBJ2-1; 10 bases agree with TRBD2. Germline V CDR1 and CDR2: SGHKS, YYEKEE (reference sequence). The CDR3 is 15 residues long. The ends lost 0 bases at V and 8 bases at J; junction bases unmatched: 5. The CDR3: CASSLGLAGAYEQFF. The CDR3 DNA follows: TGTGCCAGCAGCTTGGGTCTAGCGGGAGCCTATGAGCAGTTCTTC.

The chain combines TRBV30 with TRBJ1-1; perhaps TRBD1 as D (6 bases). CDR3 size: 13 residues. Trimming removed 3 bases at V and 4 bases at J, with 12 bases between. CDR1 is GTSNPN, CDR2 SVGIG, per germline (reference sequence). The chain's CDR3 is CAWSLQGATEAFF. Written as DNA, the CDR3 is TGTGCCTGGAGCCTACAGGGAGCCACTGAAGCTTTCTTT.

The CDR3 nucleotides are TGTGCCTGGAGCGACAGGGCAAATTCACCCCTCCACTTT. It codes for CAWSDRANSPLHF. The chain couples TRBV30 to TRBJ1-6; 7 bases line up with TRBD1. Germline V gene sequence: CDR1 GTSNPN, CDR2 SVGIG (reference sequence). Germline trimming cut 3 bases from V and 7 bases from J; bases unmatched to any gene: 3. The CDR3 is 13 residues long.

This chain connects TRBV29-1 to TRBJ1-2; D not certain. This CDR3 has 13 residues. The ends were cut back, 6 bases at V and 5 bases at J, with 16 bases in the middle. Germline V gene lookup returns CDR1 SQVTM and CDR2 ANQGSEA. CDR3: CSVPNAALYGYTF. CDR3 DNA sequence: TGCAGCGTCCCCAATGCGGCCTTATATGGCTACACCTTC.

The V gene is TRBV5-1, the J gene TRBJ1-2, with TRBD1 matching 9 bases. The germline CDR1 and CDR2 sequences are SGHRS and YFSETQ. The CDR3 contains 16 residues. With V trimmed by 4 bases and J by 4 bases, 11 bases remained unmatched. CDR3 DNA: TGCGCCAGCAGCGCGAACAGGGGGCAGTTCGGCTATGGCTACACCTTC. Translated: CASSANRGQFGYGYTF.

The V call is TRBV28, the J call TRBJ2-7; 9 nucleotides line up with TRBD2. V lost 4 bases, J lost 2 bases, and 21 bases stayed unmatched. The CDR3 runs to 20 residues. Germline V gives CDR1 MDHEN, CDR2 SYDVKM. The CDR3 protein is CASSSPIGGGGRAPTYEQYF. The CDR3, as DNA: TGTGCCAGCAGTTCCCCGATCGGTGGGGGCGGGAGGGCCCCAACCTACGAGCAGTACTTC. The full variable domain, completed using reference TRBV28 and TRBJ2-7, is DVKVTQSSRYLVKRTGEKVFLECVQDMDHENMFWYRQDPGLGLRLIYFSYDVKMKEKGDIPEGYSVSREKKERFSLILESASTNQTSMYLCASSSPIGGGGRAPTYEQYFGPGTRLTVT.

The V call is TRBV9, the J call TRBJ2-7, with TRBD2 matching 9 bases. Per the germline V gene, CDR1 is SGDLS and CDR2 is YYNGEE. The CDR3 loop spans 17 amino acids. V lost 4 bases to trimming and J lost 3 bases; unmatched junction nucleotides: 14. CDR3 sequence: CASSPGRAGLADYEQYF. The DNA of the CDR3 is TGTGCCAGCAGCCCCGGGAGGGCGGGACTAGCCGACTACGAGCAGTACTTC.

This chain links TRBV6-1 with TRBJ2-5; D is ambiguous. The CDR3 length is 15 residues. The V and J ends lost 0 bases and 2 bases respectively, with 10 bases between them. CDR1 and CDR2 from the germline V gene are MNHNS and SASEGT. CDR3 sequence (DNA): TGTGCCAGCAGTGAAGCAGCACAGTCTCAAGAGACCCAGTACTTC. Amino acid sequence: CASSEAAQSQETQYF.

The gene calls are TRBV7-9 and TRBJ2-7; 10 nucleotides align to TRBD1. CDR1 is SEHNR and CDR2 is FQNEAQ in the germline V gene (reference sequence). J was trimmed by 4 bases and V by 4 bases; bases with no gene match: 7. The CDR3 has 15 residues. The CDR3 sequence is CASSWGQGNRYEQYF. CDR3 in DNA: TGTGCCAGCAGCTGGGGACAGGGGAATAGGTACGAGCAGTACTTC.

CDR3 sequence: CASAYLDRGFLEQYF. In DNA form, the CDR3 reads TGTGCCAGCGCCTACTTGGACAGGGGGTTTCTCGAGCAGTACTTC. This chain connects TRBV27 to TRBJ2-7, with 10 nucleotides matching TRBD1. J gave up 6 bases and V 8 bases, and 13 bases lay outside the gene matches. Germline V gene data show CDR1 as MNHEY and CDR2 as SMNVEV (reference sequence). This CDR3 is built from 15 residues.

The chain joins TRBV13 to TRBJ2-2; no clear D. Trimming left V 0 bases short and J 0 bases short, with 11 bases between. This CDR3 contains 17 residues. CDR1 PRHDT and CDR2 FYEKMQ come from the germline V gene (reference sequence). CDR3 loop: CASSLGPASANTGELFF. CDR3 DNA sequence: TGTGCCAGCAGCTTAGGCCCCGCCAGTGCGAACACCGGGGAGCTGTTTTTT.

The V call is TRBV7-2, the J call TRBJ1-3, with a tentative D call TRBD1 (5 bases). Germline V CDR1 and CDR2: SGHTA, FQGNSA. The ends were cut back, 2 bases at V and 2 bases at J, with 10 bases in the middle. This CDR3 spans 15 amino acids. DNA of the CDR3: TGTGCCAGCAGCTTACGGCCAGGGACTGGAAACACCATATATTTT. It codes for CASSLRPGTGNTIYF.